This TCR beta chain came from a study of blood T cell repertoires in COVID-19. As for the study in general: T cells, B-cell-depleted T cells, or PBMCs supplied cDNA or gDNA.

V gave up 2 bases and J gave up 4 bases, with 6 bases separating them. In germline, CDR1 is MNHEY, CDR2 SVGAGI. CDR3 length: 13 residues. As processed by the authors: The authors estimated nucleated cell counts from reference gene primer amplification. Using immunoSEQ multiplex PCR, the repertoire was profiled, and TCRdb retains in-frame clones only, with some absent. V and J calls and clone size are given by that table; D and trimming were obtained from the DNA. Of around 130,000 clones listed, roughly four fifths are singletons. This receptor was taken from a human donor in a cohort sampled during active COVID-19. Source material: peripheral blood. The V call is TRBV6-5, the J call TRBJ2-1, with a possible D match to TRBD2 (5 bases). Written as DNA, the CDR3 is TGTGCCAGCAGTTACGCGGGTTACAATGAGCAGTTCTTC. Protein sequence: CASSYAGYNEQFF.